A few counts support the clone carrying this TCR beta chain. The length of the CDR3 is 14 residues. Per germline, CDR1 DFQATT and CDR2 SNEGSKA (reference sequence). The ends lost 4 bases at V and 2 bases at J; junction bases unmatched: 3. Template switching added a universal primer site; cDNA carried unique molecular identifiers. TCRdb reprocessed the 5' RACE reads via MiXCR and lists one record per CDR3 protein. The sample includes 200,000 to 250,000 distinct CDR3 sequences, 5.5% to 7% seen only once; the top ten take roughly 3.4%. This sample was taken from a study of identical twins. These data were likewise used in another study, on yellow fever vaccine responses in identical twins.

The TCR comes from a woman aged 18-29 years in good health. The chain couples TRBV20-1 to TRBJ2-3, with 10 bases fitting TRBD2. Sequencing input: memory (CD45RO+) T cells sorted from blood. The CDR3 nucleotides read TGCAGTGCTATTAGCGGGGGGAACACAGATACGCAGTATTTT. Translation gives CSAISGGNTDTQYF.